One and the same sample provided the 3 T cell receptor beta chains below, sequenced in a study of cytomegalovirus exposure and HLA in healthy donors. Vbeta (60) and Jbeta (13) primers were used in the PCR. Profiling relied on immunoSEQ multiplex PCR, and the TCRdb table lists in-frame clones only, not all of them. The table includes about 200,000 clones, roughly 80% detected once. Sequences were obtained from PBMCs. Receptors were obtained from a man aged 25 to 45 in good health and CMV-seronegative.

This clone was counted a few times. The V and J genes are TRBV7-3 and TRBJ1-1, with D possibly TRBD1 on 5 matching bases. V lost 5 bases and J 4 bases, leaving 14 bases between the germline ends. CDR1 and CDR2 (germline): SGHTA, FQGTGA. The CDR3 has 14 amino acids. The DNA of the CDR3 is TGTGCCAGCAGCCCCGCCCTGGGGGGCACTGAAGCTTTCTTT. It is translated as CASSPALGGTEAFF. Full variable domain (outside the CDR3, taken from reference TRBV7-3 and TRBJ1-1): GAGVSQTPSNKVTEKGKYVELRCDPISGHTALYWYRQSLGQGPEFLIYFQGTGAADDSGLPNDRFFAVRPEGSVSTLKIQRTERGDSAVYLCASSPALGGTEAFFGQGTRLTVV.

This clone was counted a single time. J is TRBJ2-3 and V is TRBV7-9, with 7 bases matching TRBD1. The CDR3 runs 16 residues. V lost 3 bases, J lost 2 bases, and 8 bases stayed unmatched. CDR1 and CDR2 from the germline V gene are SEHNR and FQNEAQ (reference sequence). CDR3 sequence (DNA): TGTGCCAGCAGCTTTCAGTCGACAGGGAACACAGATACGCAGTATTTT. This gives the protein CASSFQSTGNTDTQYF.

The V and J genes are TRBV4-3 and TRBJ2-1, with no clear D. The CDR3 covers 15 residues. Germline lookup yields CDR1 LGHNA and CDR2 YSLEER. V lost 1 base, J lost 2 bases, and 9 bases lay in between. This chain's CDR3 is CASSQGISPYNEQFF. The CDR3 DNA is TGCGCCAGCAGCCAAGGAATTAGCCCCTACAATGAGCAGTTCTTC.